Included here is one T cell receptor beta chain sequence, with context. Clones were sequenced by immunoSEQ multiplex PCR, and TCRdb holds only the in-frame ones, with some missing. The profile shows around 270,000 clones, 88% of them singletons. The sample belongs to a study of blood T cell repertoires in COVID-19. About the study: Sample material is recorded as cDNA or gDNA derived from T cells, B-cell-depleted T cells, or PBMCs.

There are 16 residues in the CDR3. From germline, CDR1 is LGHNA and CDR2 YNFKEQ. V was pared by 5 bases and J by 6 bases, with 17 bases between. V gene TRBV4-2 combines with J gene TRBJ1-6, with D possibly TRBD1 on 5 matching bases. The sequenced material came from peripheral blood. This receptor was obtained from a man aged 55 to 70 who had recovered from COVID-19. CDR3 sequence (DNA): TGTGCCAGCAGCTCAAGCGCGGGGACGGTTAATTCACCCCTCCACTTT. Encoded protein: CASSSSAGTVNSPLHF.